Each of the 11 T cell receptor beta chains below was sequenced from the same sample in a study of shared clonotypes between healthy human individuals. Data came from immunoSEQ multiplex PCR; TCRdb stores just in-frame clones and leaves some out. The data show 550,000 to 800,000 clones, around 74% seen once. The source material was memory CD4+ T cells sorted from blood. Subset meaning: CD45RA-negative fraction. These receptors were collected from a young woman in good health.

The chain employs TRBV14 and TRBJ1-1; D is possibly TRBD1 (5 bases). The germline V gene has CDR1 SGHDN and CDR2 FVKESK. The ends were cut back, 9 bases at V and 6 bases at J, with 14 bases in the middle. This CDR3 has 12 residues. The CDR3 nucleotides read TGTGCCAGTAGGGGCCAGGGCGCTGAAGCTTTCTTT. It yields the protein CASRGQGAEAFF.

The chain has TRBV4-2 and TRBJ2-1; 15 positions agree with TRBD2. This CDR3 region has 18 residues. CDR1 is LGHNA, CDR2 YNFKEQ, per germline. V was pared by 1 base and J by 7 bases, with 8 bases of the junction left unmatched. The CDR3 region has the DNA TGTGCCAGCAGCCAAGTAGGACTAGCGGGAGGGCTCTTAAATGAGCAGTTCTTC. Translation gives CASSQVGLAGGLLNEQFF.

The chain employs TRBV5-1 and TRBJ2-1; 9 bases align to TRBD1. This CDR3 contains 14 residues. The germline V gene encodes CDR1 SGHRS and CDR2 YFSETQ. V gave up 2 bases and J gave up 6 bases; unmatched junction bases: 3. The CDR3, as DNA: TGCGCCAGCAGCTTACAGGGGGCGGTCAATGAGCAGTTCTTC. It specifies CASSLQGAVNEQFF. Filled out from reference TRBV5-1 and TRBJ2-1, the complete variable domain reads KAGVTQTPRYLIKTRGQQVTLSCSPISGHRSVSWYQQTPGQGLQFLFEYFSETQRNKGNFPGRFSGRQFSNSRSEMNVSTLELGDSALYLCASSLQGAVNEQFFGPGTRLTVL.

The chain carries TRBV19 and TRBJ1-1, with a tentative D call TRBD1 (5 bases). Trimming stripped 6 bases from V and 3 bases from J, with 20 bases between. The CDR3 has 16 residues. CDR1 LNHDA and CDR2 SQIVND come from the germline V gene (reference sequence). The DNA for the CDR3 is TGTGCCAGTAGCAGCAAAAGTTCAGGGCGTGACACTGAAGCTTTCTTT. It yields the protein CASSSKSSGRDTEAFF.

V and J are TRBV6-6 and TRBJ2-7, with D uncertain. Germline V gene data show CDR1 as MNHNY and CDR2 as SVGAGI (reference sequence). CDR3 size: 14 residues. Trimming shortened V by 0 bases and J by 6 bases, and 12 bases separated the two germline ends. CDR3 bases: TGTGCCAGCAGTTACTCGAATGTCGGAGTCGAGCAGTACTTC. Translated, it gives CASSYSNVGVEQYF.

This clone was recorded once. The V call is TRBV28, the J call TRBJ1-1; no clear D. The V gene's germline CDR1 is MDHEN and CDR2 SYDVKM. V was pared by 4 bases and J by 4 bases, with 16 bases between. The CDR3 is made up of 15 amino acids. The CDR3 nucleotides are TGTGCCAGCAGTTCACCTCTAGCAGGCATCACTGAAGCTTTCTTT. This encodes CASSSPLAGITEAFF.

Of note for this clone: A far larger clone is off by one base, so a read error is likely. The same CDR3 arises from other DNA sequences in this sample as well. J is TRBJ2-7 and V is TRBV19; D not certain. Germline V gives CDR1 LNHDA, CDR2 SQIVND (reference sequence). The length of the CDR3 is 16 residues. The CDR3 region is CASSIDPSLASYEQYF. CDR3 DNA sequence: TGTGCCAGTAGTATAGACCCCTCGTTGGCCTCCTACGAACAGTACTTC.

The J gene is TRBJ2-2, the V gene TRBV19; D might be TRBD2 (6 bases). CDR3 length equals 14 residues. Germline lookup yields CDR1 LNHDA and CDR2 SQIVND (reference sequence). CDR3 protein: CGSGRDANTGELFF. The CDR3 nucleotides read TGTGGTAGTGGGCGGGATGCGAACACCGGGGAGCTGTTTTTT.

The chain has TRBV19 and TRBJ1-5, with D hard to call. This CDR3 region has 14 residues. Looked up from germline, CDR1 is LNHDA and CDR2 is SQIVND (reference sequence). V lost 7 bases and J lost 0, with 10 bases in between. The CDR3 DNA reads as TGTGCCAGTAAGTCGGCTTATAGCAATCAGCCCCAGCATTTT. It specifies CASKSAYSNQPQHF.

The genes are TRBV27 and TRBJ2-3; TRBD2 might be the D (5 bases). This CDR3 region has 13 residues. Trimming took off 6 bases at V and 4 bases at J, with 11 bases between the two ends. The germline CDR1 and CDR2 sequences are MNHEY and SMNVEV (reference sequence). The CDR3: CASSGILADTQYF. Here the CDR3 DNA reads TGTGCCAGCAGCGGGATTTTGGCAGATACGCAGTATTTT.

The chain joins TRBV27 to TRBJ2-3; no reliable D call. The CDR3 loop spans 13 amino acids. The V end lost 3 bases, the J end lost 5 bases, and 9 bases lay between the germline ends. Germline V lookup: CDR1 MNHEY, CDR2 SMNVEV (reference sequence). CDR3 loop: CASSLGGVDTQYF. The CDR3 DNA reads as TGTGCCAGCAGTTTGGGCGGCGTAGATACGCAGTATTTT.